This TCR beta chain came from a study of blood T cell repertoires in COVID-19. Study summary: Samples representing acute and convalescent COVID-19 were sourced from the United States, Italy and Spain.

Per the authors' pipeline: Reference gene primer amplification gave estimated nucleated cell counts. Produced via immunoSEQ multiplex PCR; TCRdb's table is partial and in-frame only. The V and J calls and clone size were taken over from that table, and D and trimming were inferred from the DNA. The sample consists of about 50,000 clones, 85% to 95% of them appearing once. The TCR was taken from a woman older than 75 with acute or convalescent COVID-19. The sample taken for sequencing was peripheral blood.

DNA of the CDR3: TGTGCCAGCAGCTTAACCGGCGGACCGGGAAACTCCTACGAGCAGTACTTC. Protein sequence: CASSLTGGPGNSYEQYF. The chain has TRBV7-2 and TRBJ2-7; TRBD2 is a possible D gene (5 bases). The CDR3 contains 17 residues. Trimming stripped 2 bases from V and 0 bases from J, with 17 bases between. CDR1 is SGHTA, CDR2 FQGNSA, per germline.